The 29 T cell receptor beta chains presented below share a single source sample, sequenced in a study of shared clonotypes between healthy human individuals (dated by TCRdb to about 2020). Libraries were prepared through the immunoSEQ multiplex PCR assay. The immuneACCESS repertoire file appears here via TCRdb, limited to in-frame rearrangements. These files lack a portion of the clones; in checked studies, under half of the deficit traces to unresolved V genes, and the cause of the others is not known. This sample gives roughly 2.4 million clones in total; nearly 97% of them show up just once. Jointly, the top ten make up around 0.13% of the sample. Sample: naive CD4+ T cells sorted from blood. In the paper's terms, the cell subset or site label means: CD45RA+ positively selected. These receptors were obtained from a man aged 18 to 30 in good health.

The chain combines TRBV6-5 with TRBJ1-2; the D is unclear. CDR3 length: 12 amino acids. Trimming removed 6 bases from V and 4 bases from J, with 9 bases in between. Germline V gene lookup returns CDR1 MNHEY and CDR2 SVGAGI. CDR3 DNA sequence: TGTGCCAGCAGGGGGAGATTCTATGGCTACACCTTC. Translated: CASRGRFYGYTF.

The rearrangement joins TRBV7-2 to TRBJ2-3; D not resolved. V lost 1 base, J lost 5 bases, and 13 bases lay in between. This CDR3 comprises 15 residues. Germline loops: CDR1 SGHTA, CDR2 FQGNSA. The CDR3 DNA reads TGTGCCAGCAGCTTAGGTACGCTGGCCGTAGATACGCAGTATTTT. It translates to CASSLGTLAVDTQYF. The variable domain in full, with the rest retrieved from reference TRBV7-2 and TRBJ2-3, is GAGVSQSPSNKVTEKGKDVELRCDPISGHTALYWYRQSLGQGLEFLIYFQGNSAPDKSGLPSDRFSAERTGGSVSTLTIQRTQQEDSAVYLCASSLGTLAVDTQYFGPGTRLTVL.

V usage is TRBV4-3 and J usage is TRBJ1-2; maybe TRBD1 (5 bases). The CDR3 runs 14 residues. The V gene's germline CDR1 is LGHNA and CDR2 YSLEER. Trimming left V 3 bases short and J 0 bases short, with 8 bases between. Written as DNA, the CDR3 is TGCGCCAGCAGCCAGCAGGGAGCTAACTATGGCTACACCTTC. Translating gives CASSQQGANYGYTF.

In the case of this clone: The junction departs from the called germline gene at one end, perhaps through a read error. The chain combines TRBV4-1 with TRBJ2-7; possibly TRBD1 for D (5 bases). Looked up from germline, CDR1 is MGHRA and CDR2 is YSYEKL. The CDR3 sequence is 14 residues long. The CDR3 DNA reads as TGCGCCAGCAGCTCCGGAGACAGCTCCGACGAGCAGTACTTC. This gives the protein CASSSGDSSDEQYF.

This clone was seen just once. The chain employs TRBV9 and TRBJ2-5; 12 nucleotides align to TRBD2. V dropped 3 bases and J dropped 5; count of bases not matched to a gene: 5. The CDR3 length is 15 residues. Per the germline V gene, CDR1 is SGDLS and CDR2 is YYNGEE. This CDR3 is CASSGLAGVGETQYF. CDR3 nucleotides: TGTGCCAGCAGCGGACTAGCGGGAGTTGGGGAGACCCAGTACTTC.

The count of this clone is one. This chain links TRBV18 with TRBJ2-7; D gene unclear. The V gene's germline CDR1 is KGHSH and CDR2 LQKENI. Trimming took 1 base from V and 6 from J, leaving 19 bases between them. The CDR3 covers 16 residues. The CDR3 spells CASSPLLGPLTFEQYF. Written as DNA, the CDR3 is TGTGCCAGCTCACCACTCTTGGGCCCACTTACGTTCGAGCAGTACTTC.

This clone has a handful of counts. The same CDR3 also results from other DNA sequences found in this sample. The chain uses TRBV5-1 and TRBJ1-2; tentative D call: TRBD1 (6 bases). Germline values: CDR1 SGHRS, CDR2 YFSETQ. V dropped 0 bases and J dropped 3 bases, with 9 bases sitting between them. The CDR3 has 14 amino acids. The CDR3 region is CASSLDRADYGYTF. The CDR3 nucleotides are TGCGCCAGCAGCTTGGACAGGGCCGACTATGGCTACACCTTC.

The chain has TRBV5-1 and TRBJ2-2; D is perhaps TRBD1 (6 bases). Deletions cut 5 bases from V and 3 bases from J, with 8 bases between. The CDR3 consists of 13 residues. Germline V lookup: CDR1 SGHRS, CDR2 YFSETQ. CDR3 DNA: TGCGCCAGCAGTACAGGGTACACCGGGGAGCTGTTTTTT. This gives the protein CASSTGYTGELFF.

The V call is TRBV9, the J call TRBJ2-3, with 7 bases fitting TRBD1. The CDR3 has 15 residues. Per germline, CDR1 SGDLS and CDR2 YYNGEE. After removal of 0 bases from V and 6 bases from J, the junction contained 7 bases not matched to a gene. CDR3 sequence: CASSVARTGADTQYF. CDR3 nucleotides: TGTGCCAGCAGCGTAGCTCGTACAGGGGCCGATACGCAGTATTTT.

This chain joins TRBV9 and TRBJ2-4; D possibly corresponds to TRBD1 (5 bases). V lost 0 bases to trimming and J lost 3 bases, with 13 bases between them. This CDR3 contains 16 residues. Germline V CDR1 and CDR2: SGDLS, YYNGEE. The CDR3 here is CASSVDLQGGKNIQYF. The CDR3 DNA reads TGTGCCAGCAGCGTAGATTTGCAGGGCGGCAAAAACATTCAGTACTTC.

The chain employs TRBV7-2 and TRBJ2-7, with a tentative D call TRBD1 (6 bases). Between the trimmed V and J ends, which lost 4 bases and 8 bases, there was a span of 15 bases. Looked up from germline, CDR1 is SGHTA and CDR2 is FQGNSA. This CDR3 is 13 amino acids long. The CDR3 here is CASSSSLDSKQYF. The CDR3 coding sequence is TGTGCCAGCAGCTCCAGCCTGGACAGCAAGCAGTACTTC.

The chain joins TRBV5-1 to TRBJ1-5, with D possibly being TRBD1 (6 bases). The CDR3 runs to 15 residues. V dropped 3 bases and J dropped 0 bases, with 10 bases sitting between them. Germline values: CDR1 SGHRS, CDR2 YFSETQ. The CDR3 is CASSSEDSSNQPQHF. DNA for the CDR3: TGCGCCAGCAGCTCGGAGGACAGTAGCAATCAGCCCCAGCATTTT.

This clone was seen a single time. The chain employs TRBV5-1 and TRBJ1-1; a weak D match, TRBD1 (6 bases). The V gene's germline CDR1 is SGHRS and CDR2 YFSETQ. The V gene lost 2 bases and the J gene lost 5 bases, with 10 bases spanning the gap. CDR3 length equals 13 residues. The CDR3, as DNA: TGCGCCAGCAGCTTCGAACAGGGAACTGAAGCTTTCTTT. Its protein product is CASSFEQGTEAFF.

This rearrangement joins TRBV7-8 to TRBJ2-7; tentative D call: TRBD1 (6 bases). CDR3 length equals 14 residues. Trimming took off 1 base at V and 2 bases at J, with 9 bases between the two ends. CDR1 is SGHVS and CDR2 is FQNEAQ in the germline V gene. CDR3 loop: CASSLDRAAYEQYF. The CDR3 nucleotides read TGTGCCAGCAGCTTAGACAGGGCCGCCTACGAGCAGTACTTC.

The rearrangement joins TRBV29-1 to TRBJ2-7, with TRBD2 identical over 11 bases. CDR3 size: 15 residues. Germline V gene data show CDR1 as SQVTM and CDR2 as ANQGSEA. V trimming: 2 bases; J trimming: 4 bases; junction bases outside the gene matches: 7. CDR3 nucleotides: TGCAGCGTTGAAACTAGCGGGAGCCAACGGTACGAGCAGTACTTC. Its translation is CSVETSGSQRYEQYF.

Points on this clone: The identical CDR3 is also encoded by other nucleotide sequences in the sample. The chain has TRBV5-1 and TRBJ2-7; D gene ambiguous. The CDR3 is made up of 11 amino acids. In germline, CDR1 is SGHRS, CDR2 YFSETQ. V lost 3 bases, J lost 3 bases, and 4 bases lay in between. This chain's CDR3 is CASSSNYEQYF. CDR3 nucleotide sequence: TGCGCCAGCAGCTCAAACTACGAGCAGTACTTC.

The gene calls are TRBV15 and TRBJ2-7; 7 bases map to TRBD1. Germline V lookup: CDR1 LNHNV, CDR2 YYDKDF (reference sequence). CDR3 length: 14 amino acids. Trimming removed 3 bases from V and 2 bases from J; junction bases left unmatched: 4. The CDR3 reads CATSRDRFAYEQYF. As DNA, the CDR3 is TGTGCCACCAGCAGGGACAGGTTCGCCTACGAGCAGTACTTC.

The rearrangement uses TRBV19 and TRBJ2-2; D uncertain. The germline V gene has CDR1 LNHDA and CDR2 SQIVND (reference sequence). This CDR3 is 16 amino acids long. Trimming left V 8 bases short and J 4 bases short, with 20 bases between. The chain's CDR3 is CASGPQTSFGTGELFF. The CDR3 DNA follows: TGTGCCAGTGGCCCTCAGACCTCCTTTGGCACCGGGGAGCTGTTTTTT. The full variable domain, in which reference TRBV19 and TRBJ2-2 provide the parts outside the CDR3, is DGGITQSPKYLFRKEGQNVTLSCEQNLNHDAMYWYRQDPGQGLRLIYYSQIVNDFQKGDIAEGYSVSREKKESFPLTVTSAQKNPTAFYLCASGPQTSFGTGELFFGEGSRLTVL.

V usage is TRBV7-2 and J usage is TRBJ1-1; D is unclear. The CDR3 consists of 15 residues. Per the germline V gene, CDR1 is SGHTA and CDR2 is FQGNSA. With 1 base removed from V and 3 bases from J, the gap between germline ends came to 12 bases. The DNA for the CDR3 is TGTGCCAGCAGCTTAGATCCGGATCGGCACACTGAAGCTTTCTTT. The encoded protein is CASSLDPDRHTEAFF. The full variable domain, rest sourced from reference TRBV7-2 and TRBJ1-1, is GAGVSQSPSNKVTEKGKDVELRCDPISGHTALYWYRQSLGQGLEFLIYFQGNSAPDKSGLPSDRFSAERTGGSVSTLTIQRTQQEDSAVYLCASSLDPDRHTEAFFGQGTRLTVV.

The rearrangement uses TRBV27 and TRBJ1-3, with D unresolved. The CDR3 has 14 residues. Trimming removed 6 bases at V and 0 bases at J, with 9 bases between. Per germline, CDR1 MNHEY and CDR2 SMNVEV (reference sequence). In DNA form, the CDR3 reads TGTGCCAGCAGGACGTCGATCTCTGGAAACACCATATATTTT. This encodes CASRTSISGNTIYF.

This clone has a handful of counts. The same CDR3 is also encoded by other DNA sequences in this sample. The chain recombines TRBV7-2 with TRBJ2-7; D is perhaps TRBD2 (5 bases). V lost 5 bases to trimming and J lost 1 base, with 6 bases between them. The germline V gene encodes CDR1 SGHTA and CDR2 FQGNSA. The CDR3 spans 12 residues. CDR3 sequence (DNA): TGTGCCAGCAGCCCGGGATCCTACGAGCAGTACTTC. Protein: CASSPGSYEQYF. Full variable domain (rest looked up from reference TRBV7-2 and TRBJ2-7): GAGVSQSPSNKVTEKGKDVELRCDPISGHTALYWYRQSLGQGLEFLIYFQGNSAPDKSGLPSDRFSAERTGGSVSTLTIQRTQQEDSAVYLCASSPGSYEQYFGPGTRLTVT.

This clone has a single count. Other DNA sequences within the sample encode an identical CDR3. This chain joins TRBV2 and TRBJ2-7; no clear D. Trimming left V 4 bases short and J 3 bases short, with 4 bases between. The CDR3 consists of 11 residues. The germline V gene encodes CDR1 SNHLY and CDR2 FYNNEI. The CDR3 loop is CASSVGYEQYF. CDR3 bases: TGTGCCAGCAGTGTTGGCTACGAGCAGTACTTC. Based on the CDR3 plus reference TRBV2 and TRBJ2-7, the full variable domain is EPEVTQTPSHQVTQMGQEVILRCVPISNHLYFYWYRQILGQKVEFLVSFYNNEISEKSEIFDDQFSVERPDGSNFTLKIRSTKLEDSAMYFCASSVGYEQYFGPGTRLTVT.

The chain recombines TRBV18 with TRBJ2-7; tentative D call: TRBD1 (6 bases). The germline CDR1 and CDR2 sequences are KGHSH and LQKENI. This CDR3 spans 17 amino acids. Deletions cut 0 bases from V and 6 bases from J, with 21 bases between. CDR3: CASSPPLTVGPGAEQYF. DNA of the CDR3: TGTGCCAGCTCACCACCGTTGACAGTGGGCCCAGGGGCCGAGCAGTACTTC.

The rearrangement links TRBV6-5 to TRBJ2-7; the D gene is possibly TRBD2 (5 bases). Per the germline V gene, CDR1 is MNHEY and CDR2 is SVGAGI. There are 13 residues in the CDR3. V dropped 6 bases and J dropped 7 bases, with 16 bases sitting between them. This CDR3 reads CASRISAIGEQYF. CDR3 DNA: TGTGCCAGCAGGATTAGCGCGATCGGGGAGCAGTACTTC.

J is TRBJ2-7 and V is TRBV7-2, with a tentative D call TRBD2 (5 bases). There are 13 residues in the CDR3. Trimming stripped 5 bases from V and 3 bases from J, with 11 bases between. Looked up from germline, CDR1 is SGHTA and CDR2 is FQGNSA. The CDR3 region has the DNA TGTGCCAGCAGCAGAGGGTTTGGCTACGAGCAGTACTTC. Its protein is CASSRGFGYEQYF. The whole variable domain, filled in from reference TRBV7-2 and TRBJ2-7, reads GAGVSQSPSNKVTEKGKDVELRCDPISGHTALYWYRQSLGQGLEFLIYFQGNSAPDKSGLPSDRFSAERTGGSVSTLTIQRTQQEDSAVYLCASSRGFGYEQYFGPGTRLTVT.

The CDR3 nucleotides are TGTGCCAGCAGTTACTTTGCCAGGGCTAACTATGGCTACACCTTC. Protein sequence: CASSYFARANYGYTF. The chain combines TRBV6-5 with TRBJ1-2; tentative D call: TRBD1 (5 bases). The CDR3 loop spans 15 amino acids. Germline CDR1 reads MNHEY; CDR2 reads SVGAGI. Trimming removed 1 base at V and 0 bases at J, with 9 bases between.

This clone was found a few times. The chain uses TRBV28 and TRBJ1-1; D may be TRBD1 (5 bases). The CDR3 sequence is 14 residues long. CDR1 is MDHEN and CDR2 is SYDVKM in the germline V gene. Trimming cost V 8 bases and J 0 bases, with 13 bases left between them. The chain's CDR3 is CASHSPGMNTEAFF. The CDR3 nucleotides are TGTGCCAGCCACTCCCCAGGGATGAACACTGAAGCTTTCTTT.

This clone was observed a handful of times. The chain has TRBV6-6 and TRBJ1-3; TRBD1 agrees at 7 bases. Trimming cost V 6 bases and J 0 bases; bases outside gene matches: 2. The CDR3 contains 14 residues. The germline V gene encodes CDR1 MNHNY and CDR2 SVGAGI (reference sequence). In DNA form, the CDR3 reads TGTGCCAGCAGCCGGGACAGCTCTGGAAACACCATATATTTT. It is translated as CASSRDSSGNTIYF.

V and J are TRBV18 and TRBJ2-7; 9 bases are a match to TRBD1. Trimming at V came to 4 bases and at J to 5 bases, leaving 6 bases not matched to a gene. The CDR3 loop spans 14 amino acids. Germline V gene data show CDR1 as KGHSH and CDR2 as LQKENI. The CDR3 spells CASSQGTGTHEQYF. The CDR3 nucleotides read TGTGCCAGCTCACAGGGGACAGGGACCCACGAGCAGTACTTC.